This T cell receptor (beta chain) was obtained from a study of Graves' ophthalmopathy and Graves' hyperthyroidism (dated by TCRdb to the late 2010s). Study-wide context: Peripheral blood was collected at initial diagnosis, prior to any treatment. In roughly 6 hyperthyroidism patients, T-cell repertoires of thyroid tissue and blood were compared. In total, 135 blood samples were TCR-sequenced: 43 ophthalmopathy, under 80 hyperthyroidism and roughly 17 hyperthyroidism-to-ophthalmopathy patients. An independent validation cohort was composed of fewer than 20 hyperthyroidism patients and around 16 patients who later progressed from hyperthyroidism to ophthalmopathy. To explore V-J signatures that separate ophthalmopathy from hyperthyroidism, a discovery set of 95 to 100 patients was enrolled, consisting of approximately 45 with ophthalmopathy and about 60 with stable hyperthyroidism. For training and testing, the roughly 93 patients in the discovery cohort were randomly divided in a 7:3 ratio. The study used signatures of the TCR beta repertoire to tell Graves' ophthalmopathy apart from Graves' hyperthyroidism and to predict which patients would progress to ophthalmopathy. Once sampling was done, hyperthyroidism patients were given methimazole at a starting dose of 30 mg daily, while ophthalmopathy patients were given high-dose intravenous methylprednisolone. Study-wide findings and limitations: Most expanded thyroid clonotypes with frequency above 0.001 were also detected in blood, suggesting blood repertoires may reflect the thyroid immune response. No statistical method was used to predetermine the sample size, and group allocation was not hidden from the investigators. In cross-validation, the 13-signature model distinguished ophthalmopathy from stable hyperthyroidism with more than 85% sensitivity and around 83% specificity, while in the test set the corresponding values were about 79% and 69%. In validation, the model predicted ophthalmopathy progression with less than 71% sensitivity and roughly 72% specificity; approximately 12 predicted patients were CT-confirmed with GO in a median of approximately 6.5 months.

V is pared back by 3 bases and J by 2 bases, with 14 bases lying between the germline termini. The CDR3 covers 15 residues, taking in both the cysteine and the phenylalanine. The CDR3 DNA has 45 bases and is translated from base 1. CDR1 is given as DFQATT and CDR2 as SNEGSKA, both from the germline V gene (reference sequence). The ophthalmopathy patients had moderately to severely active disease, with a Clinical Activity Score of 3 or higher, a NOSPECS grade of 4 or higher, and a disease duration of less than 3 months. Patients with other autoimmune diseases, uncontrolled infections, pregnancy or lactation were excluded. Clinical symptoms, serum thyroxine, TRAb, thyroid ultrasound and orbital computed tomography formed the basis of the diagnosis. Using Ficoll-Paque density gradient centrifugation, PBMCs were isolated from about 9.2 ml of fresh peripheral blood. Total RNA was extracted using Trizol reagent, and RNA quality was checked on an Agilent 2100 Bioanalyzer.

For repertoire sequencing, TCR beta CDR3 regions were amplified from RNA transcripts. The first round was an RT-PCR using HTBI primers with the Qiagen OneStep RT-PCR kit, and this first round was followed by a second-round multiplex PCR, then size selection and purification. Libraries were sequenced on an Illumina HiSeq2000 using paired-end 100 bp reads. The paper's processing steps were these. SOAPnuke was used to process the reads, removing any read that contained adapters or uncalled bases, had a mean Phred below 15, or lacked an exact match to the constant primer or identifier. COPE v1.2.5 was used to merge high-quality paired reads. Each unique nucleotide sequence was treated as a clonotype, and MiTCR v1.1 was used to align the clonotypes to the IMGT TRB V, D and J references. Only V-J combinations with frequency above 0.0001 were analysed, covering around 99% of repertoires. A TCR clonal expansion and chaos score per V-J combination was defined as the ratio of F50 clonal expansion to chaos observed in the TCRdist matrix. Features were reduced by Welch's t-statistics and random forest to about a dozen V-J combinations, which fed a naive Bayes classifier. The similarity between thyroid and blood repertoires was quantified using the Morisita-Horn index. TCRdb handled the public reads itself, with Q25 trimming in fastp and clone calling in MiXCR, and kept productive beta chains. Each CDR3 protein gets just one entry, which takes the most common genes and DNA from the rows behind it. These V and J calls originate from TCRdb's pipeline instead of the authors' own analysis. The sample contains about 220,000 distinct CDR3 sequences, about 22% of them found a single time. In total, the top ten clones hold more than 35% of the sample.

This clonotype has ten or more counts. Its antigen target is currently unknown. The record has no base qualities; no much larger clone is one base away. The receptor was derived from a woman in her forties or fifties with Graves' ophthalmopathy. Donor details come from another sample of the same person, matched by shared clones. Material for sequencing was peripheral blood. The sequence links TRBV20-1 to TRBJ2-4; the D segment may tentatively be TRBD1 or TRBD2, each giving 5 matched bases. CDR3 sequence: CSASVSGLTKNIQYF. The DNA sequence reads TGCAGTGCTAGTGTTTCGGGGCTAACCAAAAACATTCAGTACTTC.